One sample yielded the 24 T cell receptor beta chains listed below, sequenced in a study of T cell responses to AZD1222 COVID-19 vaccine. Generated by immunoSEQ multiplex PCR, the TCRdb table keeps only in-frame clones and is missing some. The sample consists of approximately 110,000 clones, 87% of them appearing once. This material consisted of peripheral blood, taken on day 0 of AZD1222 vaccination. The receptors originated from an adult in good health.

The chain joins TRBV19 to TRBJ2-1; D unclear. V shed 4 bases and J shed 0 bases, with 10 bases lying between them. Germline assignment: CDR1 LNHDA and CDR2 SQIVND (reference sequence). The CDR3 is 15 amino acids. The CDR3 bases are TGTGCCAGTAGTACCGACCACAGCTCCTACAATGAGCAGTTCTTC. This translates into CASSTDHSSYNEQFF.

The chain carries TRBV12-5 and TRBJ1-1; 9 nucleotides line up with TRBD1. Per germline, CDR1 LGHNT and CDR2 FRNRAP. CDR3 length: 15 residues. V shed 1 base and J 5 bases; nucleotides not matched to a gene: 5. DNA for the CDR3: TGTGCTAGTGGTTTGGGGGACAGGGTCTTGACTGAAGCTTTCTTT. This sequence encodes CASGLGDRVLTEAFF.

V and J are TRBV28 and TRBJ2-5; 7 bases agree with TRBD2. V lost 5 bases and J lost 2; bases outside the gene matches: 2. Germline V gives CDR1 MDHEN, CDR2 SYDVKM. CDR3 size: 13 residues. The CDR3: CASSQGGQETQYF. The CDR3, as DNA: TGTGCCAGCAGTCAGGGAGGGCAAGAGACCCAGTACTTC.

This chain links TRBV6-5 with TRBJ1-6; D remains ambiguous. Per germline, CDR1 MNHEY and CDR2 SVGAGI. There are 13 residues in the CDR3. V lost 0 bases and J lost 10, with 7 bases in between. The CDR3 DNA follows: TGTGCCAGCAGTTACTCGTGGAGCTCACCCCTCCACTTT. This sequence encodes CASSYSWSSPLHF.

CDR3 nucleotide sequence: TGTGCCAGCTCACCCGGATCTAATAGCAATCAGCCCCAGCATTTT. Translation gives CASSPGSNSNQPQHF. The chain combines TRBV18 with TRBJ1-5; no firm D call. V gave up 3 bases and J gave up 0 bases, with 9 bases separating them. CDR3 size: 15 residues. Germline-derived CDR1 and CDR2 are KGHSH and LQKENI. The full variable domain, rest sourced from reference TRBV18 and TRBJ1-5, is NAGVMQNPRHLVRRRGQEARLRCSPMKGHSHVYWYRQLPEEGLKFMVYLQKENIIDESGMPKERFSAEFPKEGPSILRIQQVVRGDSAAYFCASSPGSNSNQPQHFGDGTRLSIL.

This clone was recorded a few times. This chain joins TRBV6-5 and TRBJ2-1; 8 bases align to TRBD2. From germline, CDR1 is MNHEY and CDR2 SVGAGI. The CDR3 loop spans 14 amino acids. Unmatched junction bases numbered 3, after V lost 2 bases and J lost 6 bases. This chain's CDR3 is CASSYGLAGNEQFF. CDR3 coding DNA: TGTGCCAGCAGTTACGGACTAGCCGGCAATGAGCAGTTCTTC.

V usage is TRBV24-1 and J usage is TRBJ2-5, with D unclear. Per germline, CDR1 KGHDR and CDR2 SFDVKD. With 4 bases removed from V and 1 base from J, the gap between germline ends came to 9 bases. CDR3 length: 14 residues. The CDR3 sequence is CATSDSLGQETQYF. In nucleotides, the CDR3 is TGTGCCACCAGTGACTCGCTGGGCCAAGAGACCCAGTACTTC.

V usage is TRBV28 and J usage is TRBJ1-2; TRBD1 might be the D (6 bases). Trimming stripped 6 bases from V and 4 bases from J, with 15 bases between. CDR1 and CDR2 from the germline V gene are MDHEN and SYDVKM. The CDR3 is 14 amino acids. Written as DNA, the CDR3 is TGTGCCAGCAGCCCCGCCGGGGGCCCCTATGGCTACACCTTC. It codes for CASSPAGGPYGYTF.

The CDR3 spells CASRRTVTDTQYF. CDR3 coding DNA: TGTGCCAGCAGGCGGACGGTCACAGATACGCAGTATTTT. The chain uses TRBV25-1 and TRBJ2-3; D gene unclear. The germline V gene encodes CDR1 MGHDK and CDR2 SYGVNS. CDR3 length: 13 amino acids. Trimming took off 6 bases at V and 2 bases at J, with 9 bases between the two ends.

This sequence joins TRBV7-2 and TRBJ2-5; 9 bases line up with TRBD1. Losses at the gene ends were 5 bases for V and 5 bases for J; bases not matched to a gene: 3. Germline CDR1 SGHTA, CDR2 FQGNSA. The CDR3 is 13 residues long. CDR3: CASSRQGGETQYF. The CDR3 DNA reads TGTGCCAGCAGCCGACAGGGGGGGGAGACCCAGTACTTC.

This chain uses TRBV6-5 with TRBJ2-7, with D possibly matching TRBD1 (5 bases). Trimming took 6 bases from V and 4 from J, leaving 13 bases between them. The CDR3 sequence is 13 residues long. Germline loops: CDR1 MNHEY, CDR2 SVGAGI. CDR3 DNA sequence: TGTGCCAGCAGGCCAGGGTTCGGGTACGAGCAGTACTTC. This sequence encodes CASRPGFGYEQYF.

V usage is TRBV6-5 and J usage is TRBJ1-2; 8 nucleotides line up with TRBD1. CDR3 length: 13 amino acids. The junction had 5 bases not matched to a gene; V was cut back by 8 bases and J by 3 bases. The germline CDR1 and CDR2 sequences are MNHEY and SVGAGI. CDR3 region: CASGDRGHYGYTF. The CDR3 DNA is TGTGCCAGCGGAGACAGGGGACACTATGGCTACACCTTC.

The CDR3 coding sequence is TGCGCCAGCAGCTTGTGGGGTGGCGGCAGCTCCTACAATGAGCAGTTCTTC. It yields the protein CASSLWGGGSSYNEQFF. The chain links TRBV5-1 to TRBJ2-1; D is unresolved. With 1 base removed from V and 0 bases from J, the gap between germline ends came to 14 bases. In germline, CDR1 is SGHRS, CDR2 YFSETQ. CDR3 length equals 17 residues.

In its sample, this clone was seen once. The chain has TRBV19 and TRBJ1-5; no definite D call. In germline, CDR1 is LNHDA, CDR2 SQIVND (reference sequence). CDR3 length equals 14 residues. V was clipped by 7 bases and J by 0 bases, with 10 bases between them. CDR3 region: CASTPVNSNQPQHF. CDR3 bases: TGTGCCAGTACCCCAGTGAATAGCAATCAGCCCCAGCATTTT.

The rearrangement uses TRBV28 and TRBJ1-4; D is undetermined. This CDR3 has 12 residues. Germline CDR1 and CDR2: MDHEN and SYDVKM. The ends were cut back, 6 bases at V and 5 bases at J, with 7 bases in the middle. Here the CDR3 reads CASSPYNEKLFF. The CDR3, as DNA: TGTGCCAGCAGCCCTTACAATGAAAAACTGTTTTTT.

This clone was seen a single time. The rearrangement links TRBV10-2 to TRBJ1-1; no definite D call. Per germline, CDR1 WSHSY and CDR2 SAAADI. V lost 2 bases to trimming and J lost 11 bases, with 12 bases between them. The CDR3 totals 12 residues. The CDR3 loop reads CASSEPLRGAFF. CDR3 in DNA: TGCGCCAGCAGTGAGCCCCTCCGGGGTGCTTTCTTT.

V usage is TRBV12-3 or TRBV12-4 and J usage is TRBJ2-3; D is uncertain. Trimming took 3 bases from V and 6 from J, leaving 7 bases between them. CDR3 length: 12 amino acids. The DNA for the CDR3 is TGTGCCAGCAGTTTTCTACGGGATACGCAGTATTTT. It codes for CASSFLRDTQYF.

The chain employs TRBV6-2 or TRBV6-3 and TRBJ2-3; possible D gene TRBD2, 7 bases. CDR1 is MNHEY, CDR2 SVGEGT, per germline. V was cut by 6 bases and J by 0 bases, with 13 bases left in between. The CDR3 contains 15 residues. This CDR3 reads CASSRGGLSTDTQYF. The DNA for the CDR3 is TGTGCCAGCAGCCGCGGGGGCCTTAGCACAGATACGCAGTATTTT.

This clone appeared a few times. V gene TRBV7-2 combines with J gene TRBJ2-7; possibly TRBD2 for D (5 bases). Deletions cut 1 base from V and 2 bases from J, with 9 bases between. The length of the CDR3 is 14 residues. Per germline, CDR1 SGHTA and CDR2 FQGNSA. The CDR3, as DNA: TGTGCCAGCAGCTTAGGTACGGGGACCTACGAGCAGTACTTC. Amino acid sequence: CASSLGTGTYEQYF.

As DNA, the CDR3 is TGCGCCAGCAGCCAAGATTTGGCAGGGGGGAACTACGAGCAGTACTTC. This sequence encodes CASSQDLAGGNYEQYF. The chain employs TRBV4-3 and TRBJ2-7; D may be TRBD1 (7 bases). Germline CDR1 is LGHNA and CDR2 is YSLEER. V gave up 0 bases and J gave up 3 bases, with 15 bases separating them. This CDR3 region has 16 residues.

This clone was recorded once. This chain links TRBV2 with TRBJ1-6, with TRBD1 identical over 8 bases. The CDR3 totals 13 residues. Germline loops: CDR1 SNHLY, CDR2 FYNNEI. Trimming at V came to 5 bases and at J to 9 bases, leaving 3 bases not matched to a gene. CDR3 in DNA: TGTGCCAGCAGTCAGGGGGCAAGTTCACCCCTCCACTTT. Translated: CASSQGASSPLHF.

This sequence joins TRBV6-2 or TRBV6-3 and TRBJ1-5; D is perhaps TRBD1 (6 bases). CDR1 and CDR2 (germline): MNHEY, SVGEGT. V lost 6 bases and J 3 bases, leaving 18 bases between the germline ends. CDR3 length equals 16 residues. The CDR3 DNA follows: TGTGCCAGCAGCAAAACACAGGGAATTGCCAATCAGCCCCAGCATTTT. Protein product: CASSKTQGIANQPQHF.

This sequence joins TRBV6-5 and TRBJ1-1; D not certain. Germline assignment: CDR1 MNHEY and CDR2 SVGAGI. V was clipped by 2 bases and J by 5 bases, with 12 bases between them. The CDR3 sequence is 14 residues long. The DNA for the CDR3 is TGTGCCAGCAGTTACAAGAGGGCAGAAACTGAAGCTTTCTTT. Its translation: CASSYKRAETEAFF.

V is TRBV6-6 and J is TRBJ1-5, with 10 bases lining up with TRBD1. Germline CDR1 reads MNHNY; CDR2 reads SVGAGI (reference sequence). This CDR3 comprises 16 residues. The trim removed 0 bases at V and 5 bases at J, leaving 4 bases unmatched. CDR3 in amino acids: CASSYSRDRGHQPQHF. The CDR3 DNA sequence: TGTGCCAGCAGTTACTCGAGGGACAGGGGCCATCAGCCCCAGCATTTT.